This T cell receptor (beta chain) was recorded in a study of T-cell memory formation after mild COVID-19. Study overall: Clusters of TCRs were largely donor specific.

As to this clonotype: What it binds is not known.

Constant-segment primers served in 5'RACE that generated TCR alpha and TCR beta cDNA libraries bearing sample barcodes and UMIs. TCRdb reanalysed the 5' RACE reads using MiXCR and keeps one entry per CDR3 protein. This sample has 470,000 or so distinct CDR3 sequences, with roughly 20% found just once. Study-wide results and caveats: There were some responding clones in pre-infection memory, which suggested that cross-reactive memory had joined.

The V gene end was trimmed by 4 bases and the J gene end by 3 bases; junction bases not matched to a gene: 4. The CDR3 spans 14 residues. Germline assignment: CDR1 ENHRY and CDR2 SYGVKD. The origin of this receptor is an adult woman who had mild COVID-19 (a few samples of this study predate the infection). Cell type and time point are not known. Specimen: PBMCs or a T cell subset sorted from them (not recorded which). The V call is TRBV10-3, the J call TRBJ2-7; 9 bases match TRBD1. The CDR3, as DNA: TGTGCCATCAGTGGGGGACAGGGAATCTACGAGCAGTACTTC. Protein sequence: CAISGGQGIYEQYF.